Listed here is a single TCR delta chain. In its sample, this clone was seen a few times. Its target antigen remains unknown. Base qualities are not at hand, and no much larger clone is one base apart. The sample is drawn from a study of Vδ1+ human thymocytes (dated by TCRdb to 2016 to 2018). About the investigation overall: The study characterised mRNA-level TRG and TRD CDR3 repertoires of highly purified Vdelta1+ thymocytes from young children as a data resource. Validation of the multiplex-based CDR3 amplicon strategy against 5'RACE-based CDR3 amplicon generation methods had been performed previously. The research as a whole found: Because no clustering by age or sex was observed, donors were not stratified by these variables in the analyses. Donors shared many TRG clonotypes (up to 6.9x10^3), but TRD repertoires were essentially private, with at most 116 shared. The thymic TRG and TRD repertoires appeared highly polyclonal, with Gaussian CDR3 length distributions, in contrast to the oligoclonal repertoires of peripheral blood. Although sort purity was high, approximately 18% of thymic TRD sequences were Vdelta2 (with a few Vdelta3), in contrast to the peripheral blood Vdelta1+ controls. Because unexpected Vdelta2 sequences could lead to misinterpretation of bulk repertoire data, the authors recommended using highly purified populations and validating at the single-cell level.

Thymic samples were depleted of alphabeta T cells, then CD3+ TCRVdelta1+ TCRVdelta2- thymocytes were FACS-sorted. A purity of roughly 96% to 99.6% was achieved for sorted Vdelta1+ thymocytes. Thymic specimens were obtained from roughly eight paediatric patients, aged from about 5 days to 16 months, who were undergoing corrective cardiac surgery. After the thymic tissue was dispersed, mononuclear cells were isolated using a Histopaque-1077 density gradient. For staining, the antibodies used were anti-TCRVdelta1 clone TS8.2, anti-TCRVdelta2 clone B6, anti-CD3 clone HIT3a and anti-TCRalphabeta clone IP26. Including the terminal cysteine and phenylalanine, the CDR3 comprises 14 residues. Only CDR3 DNA is held: 42 bases, read in frame from base 1. CDR1 TSWWSYY and CDR2 QGS were looked up in the germline V gene. A distance of 13 bases separates the germline ends of V and J, which lose 1 base and 7 bases respectively.

RNA was extracted with the RNeasy mini kit and reverse transcribed using Superscript III. CDR3 amplicons were produced by multiplex PCR using pooled V-gene forward primers and a constant-region reverse primer with Illumina adaptor overhangs. After gel purification, the amplicons were indexed with Nextera index primers during about 8 additional PCR cycles and then purified using AMPure XP beads. Sequencing of the libraries was done on an Illumina MiSeq using paired-end 250 bp reads, dual indexing and an approximately 22% PhiX spike-in. Under the source paper's analysis protocol: Reads were quality checked with FastQC, and TRG read pairs were merged with ea-utils fastq-join. IMGT/HighV-QUEST was used to annotate the sequences, only productive sequences with an unambiguous V-gene assignment were kept, and clonotypes were defined as sequences sharing an identical CDR3 sequence. For downstream analysis, VDJtools 1.1.1, tcR 2.2.3, Treemap and vegan Shannon diversity in R 3.4.4 were used. Via CATT, TCRdb reprocessed the public reads, and rows with identical DNA were then joined. The V and J calls follow TCRdb's processing rather than the paper's. For this sample there are just under 55,000 delta-chain clones; 15% to 20% appear just once. Roughly 0.46% of the sample lies in the top ten.

The chain uses TRDV1 and TRDJ1; the best D guess is TRDD3, with 5 bases matching. The material sequenced was Vdelta1+ gamma-delta thymocytes from the thymus. Per the publication, the cell subset or site label means: FACS-sorted CD3+ TCRalphabeta- TCRVdelta1+ TCRVdelta2- thymocytes. This TCR came from a boy younger than two who had congenital heart surgery. CDR3 region: CALGEPELGPKLIF. In nucleotide form, the sequence is TGTGCTCTTGGGGAACCGGAGTTGGGGCCTAAACTCATCTTT.